The source of this TCR beta chain is a study of blood T cell repertoires in COVID-19. The overall study: The origin of the acute and convalescent COVID-19 samples was the United States, Italy and Spain.

Original handling: Estimation of nucleated cell counts relied on the amplification of reference gene primers. The table came from immunoSEQ multiplex PCR; TCRdb's copy has only in-frame clones and leaves some out. V and J calls and clone size come straight from that table; D and trimming were deduced from the DNA. The sample has under 450,000 clones, about 80% seen once. V lost 0 bases and J lost 9, with 14 bases in between. Per germline, CDR1 LNHNV and CDR2 YYDKDF (reference sequence). The CDR3 extends over 14 amino acids. Source material: peripheral blood. The V gene is TRBV15, the J gene TRBJ2-5; D may be TRBD1 (5 bases). The receptor's source is a human donor with acute or convalescent COVID-19. The donor label of this sample is uncertain. DNA of the CDR3: TGTGCCACCAGCAGAGAGAGACAGTCACAAGCCCAGTACTTC. Residues: CATSRERQSQAQYF.